A selection of T cell receptor beta chains follows, all from one sample in a study of shared clonotypes between healthy human individuals. Profiling relied on immunoSEQ multiplex PCR, and the TCRdb table lists in-frame clones only, not all of them. This sample has roughly 720,000 clones, with less than 95% found just once. Sample: memory CD8+ T cells from PBMCs. Source of these receptors: a man aged 18-30 years in good health. Some clones in this sample may be carry-over from other donors' samples. The conserved cysteine and the conserved F or W are not part of the CDR3 here. Fields, in order: V gene, D gene, J gene, CDR3 protein. A D gene is named only where the DNA matches it firmly.

>TRBV28|TRBD1|TRBJ2-3
ASSWLTGGTDTQY
>TRBV28|.|TRBJ2-5
ASFSRGRAEETQY
>TRBV6-5|.|TRBJ1-4
ASSPGTWGEKLF
>TRBV28|.|TRBJ2-3
ASSLGVSGGWREPMSTDTQY
>TRBV10-3|.|TRBJ2-1
AIKRDGSSYNEQF
>TRBV7-8|TRBD1|TRBJ2-2
ASSPRTGNTGELF
>TRBV27|.|TRBJ1-1
ASTPSRGGIVFEAF
>TRBV7-3|.|TRBJ2-7
ASSLSRGGEQY
>TRBV6-4|.|TRBJ2-1
ASSDSNRISYNEQF
>TRBV10-3|TRBD2|TRBJ2-5
AISERGTSDQETQY
>TRBV27|.|TRBJ2-1
ASSWAGTYNEQF
>TRBV19|TRBD1|TRBJ1-2
ASSFPRQGGNYGYT
>TRBV7-8|TRBD1|TRBJ1-1
ASSAGWGQGADGTEAF
>TRBV7-2|.|TRBJ1-2
ASSFGSLGDGYT
>TRBV4-1|.|TRBJ1-3
ASSQHVRGGNTIY
>TRBV28|TRBD2|TRBJ2-7
ASSGASGSSEQY
>TRBV29-1|.|TRBJ2-1
SVEGGESSYNEQF
>TRBV29-1|.|TRBJ1-3
SVEDRGGAASGNTIY
>TRBV27|TRBD1|TRBJ2-1
ASSFTGGPYNEQF
>TRBV5-6|TRBD1|TRBJ1-1
ASSPWTQGQGMNTEAF
>TRBV28|.|TRBJ1-5
ASSYLKDVEGQPQH
>TRBV2|.|TRBJ2-7
ASSEGANEQY
>TRBV2|.|TRBJ2-1
ASTIRGAGSSYNEQF
>TRBV11-2|.|TRBJ2-1
ASSLEVWGLNNEQF
>TRBV29-1|.|TRBJ2-1
SVEFYYNEQF
>TRBV6-5|.|TRBJ2-2
ASGPDSTGELF
>TRBV5-4|TRBD1|TRBJ2-3
ASSYDRGPNRAVADTQY
>TRBV28|.|TRBJ2-3
ASSFRQVETDTQY
>TRBV4-1|.|TRBJ1-6
ASSTPDTGNSPLH
>TRBV19|.|TRBJ1-2
ASSPRGSSNYGYT
>TRBV7-9|TRBD1|TRBJ1-1
ASGTTGGTEAF
>TRBV5-4|.|TRBJ1-2
ASSSDRTSGYGYT